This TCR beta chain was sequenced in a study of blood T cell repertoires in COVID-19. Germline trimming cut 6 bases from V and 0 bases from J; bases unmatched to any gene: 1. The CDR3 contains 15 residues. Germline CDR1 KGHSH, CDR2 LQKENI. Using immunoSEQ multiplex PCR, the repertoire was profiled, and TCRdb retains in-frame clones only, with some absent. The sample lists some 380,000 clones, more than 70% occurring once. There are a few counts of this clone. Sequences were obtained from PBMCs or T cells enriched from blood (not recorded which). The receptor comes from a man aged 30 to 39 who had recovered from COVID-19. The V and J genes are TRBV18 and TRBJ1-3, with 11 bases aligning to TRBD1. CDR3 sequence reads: CASSGTGGSGNTIYF. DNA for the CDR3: TGTGCCAGCTCCGGGACAGGGGGCTCTGGAAACACCATATATTTT.